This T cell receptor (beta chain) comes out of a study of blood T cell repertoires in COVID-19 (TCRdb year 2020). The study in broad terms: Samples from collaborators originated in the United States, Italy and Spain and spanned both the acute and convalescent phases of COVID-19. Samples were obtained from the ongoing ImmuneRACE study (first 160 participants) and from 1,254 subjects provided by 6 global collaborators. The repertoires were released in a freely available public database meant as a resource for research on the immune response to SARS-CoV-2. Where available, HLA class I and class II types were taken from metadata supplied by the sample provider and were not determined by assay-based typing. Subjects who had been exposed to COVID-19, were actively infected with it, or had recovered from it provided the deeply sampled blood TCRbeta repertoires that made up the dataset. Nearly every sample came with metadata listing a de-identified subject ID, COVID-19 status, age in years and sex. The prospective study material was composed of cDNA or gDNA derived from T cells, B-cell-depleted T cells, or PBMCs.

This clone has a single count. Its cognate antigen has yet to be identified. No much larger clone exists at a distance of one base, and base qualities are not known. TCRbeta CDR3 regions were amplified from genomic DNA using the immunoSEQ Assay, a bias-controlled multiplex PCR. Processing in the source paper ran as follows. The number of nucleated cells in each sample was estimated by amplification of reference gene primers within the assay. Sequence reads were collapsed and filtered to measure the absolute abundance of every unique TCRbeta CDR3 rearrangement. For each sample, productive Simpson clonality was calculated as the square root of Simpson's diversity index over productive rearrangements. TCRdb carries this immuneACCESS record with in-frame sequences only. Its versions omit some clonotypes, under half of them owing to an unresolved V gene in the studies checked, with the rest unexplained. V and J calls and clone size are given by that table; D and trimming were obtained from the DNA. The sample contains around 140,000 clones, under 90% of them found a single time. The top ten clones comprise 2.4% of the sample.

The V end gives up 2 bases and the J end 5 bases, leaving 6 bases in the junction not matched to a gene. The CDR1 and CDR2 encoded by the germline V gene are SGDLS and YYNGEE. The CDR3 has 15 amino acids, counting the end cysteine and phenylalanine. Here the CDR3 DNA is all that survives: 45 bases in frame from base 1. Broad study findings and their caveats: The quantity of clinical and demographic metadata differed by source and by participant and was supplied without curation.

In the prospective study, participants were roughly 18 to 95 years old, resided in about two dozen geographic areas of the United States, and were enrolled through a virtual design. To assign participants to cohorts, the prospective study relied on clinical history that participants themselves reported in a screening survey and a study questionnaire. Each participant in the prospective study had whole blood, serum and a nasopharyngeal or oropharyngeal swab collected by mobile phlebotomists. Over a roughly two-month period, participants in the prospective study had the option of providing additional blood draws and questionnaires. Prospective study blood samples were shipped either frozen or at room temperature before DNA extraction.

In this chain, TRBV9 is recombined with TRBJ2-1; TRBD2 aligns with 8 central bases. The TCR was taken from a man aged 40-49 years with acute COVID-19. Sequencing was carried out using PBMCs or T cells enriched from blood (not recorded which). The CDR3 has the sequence CASSVSPGGNNEQFF. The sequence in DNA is TGTGCCAGCAGCGTTTCCCCGGGAGGGAACAATGAGCAGTTCTTC.